These T cell receptor beta chains were read from a single sample in a study of shared clonotypes between healthy human individuals. Method: immunoSEQ multiplex PCR; TCRdb's copy keeps in-frame clones and lacks some. The sample has a few million clones; 90% to 97% are singletons. The sequencing sample was made of naive CD4+ T cells sorted from blood. Source of these receptors: a young man in good health. CDR3s include the opening cysteine and the closing phenylalanine or tryptophan. D genes are given only for firm matches. The size field is filled for only some rows; it gives once, few, many or a size class.

abundance,d_gene,j_gene,v_gene,CDR3aa,CDR3nt
.,.,TRBJ2-1,TRBV7-2,CASSRDNEQFF,TGTGCCAGCAGCCGTGACAATGAGCAGTTCTTC
.,TRBD2,TRBJ2-2,TRBV7-9,CASSLSPSGSLGTGELFF,TGTGCCAGCAGCTTAAGTCCTAGCGGGAGCCTGGGGACCGGGGAGCTGTTTTTT
.,TRBD2,TRBJ2-2,TRBV6-1,CASSRERGNTGELFF,TGTGCCAGCTCTAGGGAGCGGGGAAACACCGGGGAGCTGTTTTTT
.,TRBD2,TRBJ2-7,TRBV7-2,CASSLALIRSGSPYEQYF,TGTGCCAGCAGCTTAGCGCTAATACGTAGCGGGAGCCCCTACGAGCAGTACTTC
.,TRBD2,TRBJ2-5,TRBV5-1,CASSRTSGVETQYF,TGCGCCAGCAGCCGGACTAGCGGGGTAGAGACCCAGTACTTC
.,.,TRBJ1-2,TRBV9,CASSVGVDLSYGYTF,TGTGCCAGCAGCGTAGGTGTGGATTTAAGCTATGGCTACACCTTC
.,.,TRBJ2-7,TRBV30,CAWSTAPTDTYEQYF,TGTGCCTGGAGTACGGCCCCGACCGACACCTACGAGCAGTACTTC
.,.,TRBJ2-5,TRBV30,CAWTRGGAQETQYF,TGTGCCTGGACCAGGGGTGGGGCCCAAGAGACCCAGTACTTC
.,.,TRBJ2-4,TRBV5-1,CASSLSGGKNIQYF,TGCGCCAGCAGCTTGTCAGGAGGGAAAAACATTCAGTACTTC
.,.,TRBJ2-3,TRBV18,CASSPPMVDTQYF,TGTGCCAGCTCACCACCTATGGTGGATACGCAGTATTTT
.,.,TRBJ2-5,TRBV5-4,CASSLAREETQYF,TGTGCCAGCAGCTTGGCCAGGGAAGAGACCCAGTACTTC
few,.,TRBJ1-5,TRBV19,CASSIVGFSNQPQHF,TGTGCCAGTAGTATAGTAGGGTTTAGCAATCAGCCCCAGCATTTT
once,.,TRBJ2-2,TRBV21-1,CASSPRDRGTGELFF,TGTGCCAGCAGCCCCCGGGACAGGGGAACCGGGGAGCTGTTTTTT
.,.,TRBJ1-3,TRBV18,CASSPGRVDTIYF,TGTGCCAGCTCACCGGGCAGGGTAGACACCATATATTTT
.,.,TRBJ2-1,TRBV29-1,CSVELAITAYNEQFF,TGCAGCGTTGAGCTGGCCATTACCGCCTACAATGAGCAGTTCTTC
once,.,TRBJ2-1,TRBV5-6,CASSPKWTVSRYEQFF,TGTGCCAGCAGCCCGAAGTGGACAGTTTCGAGGTATGAGCAGTTCTTC
.,TRBD2,TRBJ2-2,TRBV4-2,CASSQGQTSEFTGELFF,TGTGCCAGCAGCCAAGGCCAGACTAGCGAGTTCACCGGGGAGCTGTTTTTT
.,TRBD2,TRBJ2-1,TRBV5-1,CASSPGLAGASYNEQFF,TGCGCCAGCAGCCCGGGACTAGCGGGGGCTTCATACAATGAGCAGTTCTTC
.,.,TRBJ1-1,TRBV20-1,CSARDRAEAFF,TGCAGTGCTAGAGACCGCGCTGAAGCTTTCTTT
.,.,TRBJ1-5,TRBV15,CATSRDYAGSSNQPQHF,TGTGCCACCAGCAGAGATTACGCGGGGTCTAGCAATCAGCCCCAGCATTTT
.,TRBD1,TRBJ1-6,TRBV5-1,CASSSRQGTNNSPLHF,TGCGCCAGCAGCTCTCGACAGGGGACAAATAATTCACCCCTCCACTTT
.,.,TRBJ1-1,TRBV19,CASSRVQGNTEAFF,TGTGCCAGCAGTAGGGTACAGGGGAACACTGAAGCTTTCTTT
.,.,TRBJ1-1,TRBV7-2,CASSLSGRFEAFF,TGTGCCAGCAGCCTATCCGGACGATTTGAAGCTTTCTTT
.,.,TRBJ2-4,TRBV15,CATSRGDSLAKNIQYF,TGTGCCACCAGCAGGGGGGATTCCTTAGCCAAAAACATTCAGTACTTC
.,.,TRBJ1-1,TRBV9,CASSDGQRNTEAFF,TGTGCCAGCAGCGATGGACAGAGAAACACTGAAGCTTTCTTT
.,.,TRBJ1-1,TRBV5-1,CASSPSPGKQNTEAFF,TGCGCCAGCAGCCCCTCTCCCGGGAAACAAAACACTGAAGCTTTCTTT
.,.,TRBJ1-2,TRBV6-5,CASSYAGPNYGYTF,TGTGCCAGCAGTTACGCAGGCCCTAACTATGGCTACACCTTC
.,.,TRBJ2-7,TRBV6-5,CASSPGQTDSYEQYF,TGTGCCAGCAGTCCCGGACAAACGGACTCCTACGAGCAGTACTTC
.,TRBD2,TRBJ2-5,TRBV6-5,CASSSTGGQETQYF,TGTGCCAGCAGTTCCACGGGGGGCCAAGAGACCCAGTACTTC
once,.,TRBJ2-5,TRBV10-3,CAISESTGDETQYF,TGTGCCATCAGTGAGTCGACGGGAGATGAGACCCAGTACTTC
once,TRBD1,TRBJ1-2,TRBV10-3,CAISDRGLGYGYTF,TGTGCCATCAGTGACAGGGGGTTGGGCTATGGCTACACCTTC
.,.,TRBJ2-1,TRBV5-3,CARRDGSSYNEQFF,TGTGCCCGGAGGGACGGGAGCTCCTACAATGAGCAGTTCTTC
.,.,TRBJ1-2,TRBV11-2,CASSLSGGYGYTF,TGTGCCAGCAGCTTATCCGGCGGCTATGGCTACACCTTC
once,TRBD1,TRBJ2-2,TRBV10-3,CAISRQGNTGELFF,TGTGCCATCAGCCGACAGGGGAACACCGGGGAGCTGTTTTTT
.,.,TRBJ1-2,TRBV19,CASSIPGIEGYTF,TGTGCCAGTAGTATACCAGGGATTGAAGGCTACACCTTC
.,.,TRBJ1-1,TRBV7-9,CASSREAEAFF,TGTGCCAGCAGCCGAGAGGCTGAAGCTTTCTTT
.,.,TRBJ2-7,TRBV12-5,CASGLDNSYEQYF,TGTGCTAGTGGTTTGGACAACTCCTACGAGCAGTACTTC
.,TRBD1,TRBJ1-6,TRBV18,CASADRERTPLHF,TGTGCCAGCGCTGACAGGGAACGTACACCCCTCCACTTT
.,.,TRBJ2-7,TRBV7-9,CASSLLFRGEAGEQYF,TGTGCCAGCAGCTTATTGTTCAGGGGCGAGGCAGGCGAGCAGTACTTC
once,TRBD1,TRBJ2-7,TRBV6-1,CASRGQIYEQYF,TGTGCCAGCAGGGGACAGATCTACGAGCAGTACTTC
.,.,TRBJ1-1,TRBV28,CASSLGEMNTEAFF,TGTGCCAGCAGTTTAGGTGAAATGAACACTGAAGCTTTCTTT
.,.,TRBJ1-3,TRBV7-8,CASSLESISGNTIYF,TGTGCCAGCAGCTTAGAAAGCATCTCTGGAAACACCATATATTTT
.,.,TRBJ2-1,TRBV7-9,CASSFPTGGRSYNEQFF,TGTGCCAGCAGCTTCCCGACCGGGGGCCGCTCCTACAATGAGCAGTTCTTC
.,.,TRBJ1-2,TRBV4-2,CASSQEARAYGYTF,TGTGCCAGCAGCCAAGAGGCCAGGGCCTATGGCTACACCTTC
once,.,TRBJ1-3,TRBV11-2,CASSLSLPTGHTIYF,TGTGCCAGCAGCTTATCGCTCCCGACCGGCCACACCATATATTTT
.,TRBD2,TRBJ2-5,TRBV5-1,CASSRRLADGETQYF,TGCGCCAGCAGCAGACGACTAGCGGATGGAGAGACCCAGTACTTC
.,.,TRBJ2-3,TRBV19,CASSMAWAATSTDTQYF,TGTGCCAGTAGTATGGCGTGGGCGGCGACTAGCACAGATACGCAGTATTTT
.,.,TRBJ1-5,TRBV30,CACSRVDNQPQHF,TGTGCCTGCAGCAGGGTTGACAATCAGCCCCAGCATTTT
.,.,TRBJ2-4,TRBV19,CASSSWEKLAKNIQYF,TGTGCCAGTAGTTCGTGGGAGAAGCTAGCCAAAAACATTCAGTACTTC
.,.,TRBJ1-3,TRBV9,CASSADTSGNTIYF,TGTGCCAGCAGCGCGGACACCTCTGGAAACACCATATATTTT
.,TRBD1,TRBJ2-7,TRBV27,CASSDFRDSSYEQYF,TGTGCCAGCAGCGACTTCCGGGACAGCTCCTACGAGCAGTACTTC
.,.,TRBJ2-1,TRBV9,CASSVASENEQFF,TGTGCCAGCAGCGTAGCTAGCGAGAATGAGCAGTTCTTC
once,.,TRBJ1-2,TRBV28,CASSLSAGGRGYTF,TGTGCCAGCAGTTTATCTGCCGGGGGTCGAGGCTACACCTTC
few,TRBD1,TRBJ1-1,TRBV9,CASSAGQISSIGEAFF,TGTGCCAGCAGCGCGGGACAGATCTCCTCTATAGGTGAAGCTTTCTTT
.,TRBD1,TRBJ2-2,TRBV2,CASSPRTGRPGNTGELFF,TGTGCCAGCAGTCCCCGGACAGGGCGGCCTGGTAACACCGGGGAGCTGTTTTTT